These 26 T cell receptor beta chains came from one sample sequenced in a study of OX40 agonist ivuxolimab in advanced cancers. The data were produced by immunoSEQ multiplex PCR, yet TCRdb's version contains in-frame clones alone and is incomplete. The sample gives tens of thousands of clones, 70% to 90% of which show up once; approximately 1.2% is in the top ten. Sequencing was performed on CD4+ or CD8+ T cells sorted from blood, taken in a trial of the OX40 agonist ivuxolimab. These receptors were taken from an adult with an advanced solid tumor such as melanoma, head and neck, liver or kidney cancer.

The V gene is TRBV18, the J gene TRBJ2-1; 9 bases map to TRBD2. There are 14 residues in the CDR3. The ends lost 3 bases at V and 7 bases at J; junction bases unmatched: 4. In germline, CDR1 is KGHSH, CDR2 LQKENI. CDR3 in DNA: TGTGCCAGCTCACCGGGACTAGCTAAAAATGAGCAGTTCTTC. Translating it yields CASSPGLAKNEQFF. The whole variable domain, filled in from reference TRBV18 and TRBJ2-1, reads NAGVMQNPRHLVRRRGQEARLRCSPMKGHSHVYWYRQLPEEGLKFMVYLQKENIIDESGMPKERFSAEFPKEGPSILRIQQVVRGDSAAYFCASSPGLAKNEQFFGPGTRLTVL.

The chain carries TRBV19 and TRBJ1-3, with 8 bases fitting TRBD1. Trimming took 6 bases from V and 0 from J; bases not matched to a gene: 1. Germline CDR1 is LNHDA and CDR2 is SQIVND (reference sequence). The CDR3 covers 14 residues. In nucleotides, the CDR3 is TGTGCCAGTAGACAGGGGGTCTCTGGAAACACCATATATTTT. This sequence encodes CASRQGVSGNTIYF.

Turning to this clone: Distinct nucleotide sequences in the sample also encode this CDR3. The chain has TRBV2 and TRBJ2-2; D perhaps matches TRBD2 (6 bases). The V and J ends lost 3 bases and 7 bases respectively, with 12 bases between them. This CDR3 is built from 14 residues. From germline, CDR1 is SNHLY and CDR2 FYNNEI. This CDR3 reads CASSETSGDGELFF. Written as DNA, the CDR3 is TGTGCCAGCAGTGAGACTAGTGGGGACGGGGAGCTGTTTTTT.

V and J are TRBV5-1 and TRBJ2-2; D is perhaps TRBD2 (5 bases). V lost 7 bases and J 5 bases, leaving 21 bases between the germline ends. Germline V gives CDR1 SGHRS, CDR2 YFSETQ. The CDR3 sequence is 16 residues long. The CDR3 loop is CASFNGVTKGTGELFF. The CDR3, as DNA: TGCGCCAGCTTCAACGGGGTGACTAAAGGGACCGGGGAGCTGTTTTTT.

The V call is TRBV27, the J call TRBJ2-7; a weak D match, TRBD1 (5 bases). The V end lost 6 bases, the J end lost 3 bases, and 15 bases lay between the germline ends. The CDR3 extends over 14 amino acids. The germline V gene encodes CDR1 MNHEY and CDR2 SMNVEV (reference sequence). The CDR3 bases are TGTGCCAGCAGACCCCGCAGGGCGGACTACGAGCAGTACTTC. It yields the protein CASRPRRADYEQYF.

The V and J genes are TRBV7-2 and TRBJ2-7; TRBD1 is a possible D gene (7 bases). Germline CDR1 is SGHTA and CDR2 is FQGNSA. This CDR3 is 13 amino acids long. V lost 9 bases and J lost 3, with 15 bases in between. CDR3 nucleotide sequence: TGTGCCAGGCCGACAGGGACTTTCTACGAGCAGTACTTC. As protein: CARPTGTFYEQYF.

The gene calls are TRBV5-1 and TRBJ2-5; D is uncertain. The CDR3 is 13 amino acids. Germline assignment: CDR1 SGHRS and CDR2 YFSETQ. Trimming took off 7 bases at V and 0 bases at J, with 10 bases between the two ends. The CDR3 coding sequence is TGCGCCAGCGGGCGACTGAACCAAGAGACCCAGTACTTC. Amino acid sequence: CASGRLNQETQYF.

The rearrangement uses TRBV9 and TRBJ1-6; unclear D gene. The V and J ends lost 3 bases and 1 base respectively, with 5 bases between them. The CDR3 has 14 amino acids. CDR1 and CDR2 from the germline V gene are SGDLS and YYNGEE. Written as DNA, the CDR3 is TGTGCCAGCAGCGAGGGTTCCTATAATTCACCCCTCCACTTT. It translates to CASSEGSYNSPLHF. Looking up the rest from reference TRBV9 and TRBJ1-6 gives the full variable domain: DSGVTQTPKHLITATGQRVTLRCSPRSGDLSVYWYQQSLDQGLQFLIQYYNGEERAKGNILERFSAQQFPDLHSELNLSSLELGDSALYFCASSEGSYNSPLHFGNGTRLTVT.

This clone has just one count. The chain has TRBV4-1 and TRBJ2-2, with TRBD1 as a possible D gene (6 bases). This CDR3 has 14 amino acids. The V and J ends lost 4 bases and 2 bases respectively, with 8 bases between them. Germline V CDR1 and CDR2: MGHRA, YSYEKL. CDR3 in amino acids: CASSRQENTGELFF. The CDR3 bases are TGCGCCAGCAGCCGACAGGAAAACACCGGGGAGCTGTTTTTT.

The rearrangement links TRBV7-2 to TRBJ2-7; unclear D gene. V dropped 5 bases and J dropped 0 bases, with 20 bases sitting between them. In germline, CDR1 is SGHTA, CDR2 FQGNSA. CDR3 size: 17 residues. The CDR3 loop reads CASSPRVGYQSSYEQYF. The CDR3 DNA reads TGTGCCAGCAGCCCCCGGGTGGGCTACCAGAGCTCCTACGAGCAGTACTTC.

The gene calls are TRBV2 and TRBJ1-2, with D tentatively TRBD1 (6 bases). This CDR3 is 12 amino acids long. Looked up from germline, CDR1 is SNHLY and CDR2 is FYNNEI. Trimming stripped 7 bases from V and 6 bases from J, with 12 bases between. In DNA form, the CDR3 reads TGTGCCAGCATCCTTGACAGGAATGGCTACACCTTC. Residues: CASILDRNGYTF.

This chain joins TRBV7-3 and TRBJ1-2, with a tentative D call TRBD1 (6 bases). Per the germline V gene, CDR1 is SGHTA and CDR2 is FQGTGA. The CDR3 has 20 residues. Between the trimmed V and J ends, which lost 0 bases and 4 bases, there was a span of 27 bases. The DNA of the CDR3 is TGTGCCAGCAGCTTAACAGGGCGTCCCCACACGGACAGAAGGTCCTATGGCTACACCTTC. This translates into CASSLTGRPHTDRRSYGYTF.

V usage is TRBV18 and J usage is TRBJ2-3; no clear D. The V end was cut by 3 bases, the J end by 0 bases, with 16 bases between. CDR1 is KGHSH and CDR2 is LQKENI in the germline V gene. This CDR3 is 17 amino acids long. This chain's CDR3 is CASSPQLLGSSTDTQYF. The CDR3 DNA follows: TGTGCCAGCTCACCGCAACTGCTGGGATCCAGCACAGATACGCAGTATTTT. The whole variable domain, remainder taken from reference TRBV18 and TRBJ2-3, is NAGVMQNPRHLVRRRGQEARLRCSPMKGHSHVYWYRQLPEEGLKFMVYLQKENIIDESGMPKERFSAEFPKEGPSILRIQQVVRGDSAAYFCASSPQLLGSSTDTQYFGPGTRLTVL.

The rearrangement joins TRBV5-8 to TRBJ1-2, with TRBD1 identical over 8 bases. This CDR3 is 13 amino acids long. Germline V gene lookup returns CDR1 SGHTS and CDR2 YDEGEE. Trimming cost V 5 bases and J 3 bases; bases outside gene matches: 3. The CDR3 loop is CASRGQGDYGYTF. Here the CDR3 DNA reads TGTGCCAGCAGAGGACAGGGTGACTATGGCTACACCTTC.

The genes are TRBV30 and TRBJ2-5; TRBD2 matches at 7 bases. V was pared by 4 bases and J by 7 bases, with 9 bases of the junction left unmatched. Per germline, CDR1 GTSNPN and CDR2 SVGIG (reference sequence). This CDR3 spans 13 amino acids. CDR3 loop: CAWTKGGVGTQYF. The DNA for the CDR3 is TGTGCCTGGACCAAGGGAGGGGTGGGGACCCAGTACTTC.

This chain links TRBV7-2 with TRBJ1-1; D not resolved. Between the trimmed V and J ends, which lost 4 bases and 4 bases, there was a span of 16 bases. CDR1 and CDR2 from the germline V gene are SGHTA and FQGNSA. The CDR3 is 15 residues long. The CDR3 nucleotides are TGTGCCAGCAGCTCGGCCCCGATGGTGGGCACTGAAGCTTTCTTT. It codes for CASSSAPMVGTEAFF.

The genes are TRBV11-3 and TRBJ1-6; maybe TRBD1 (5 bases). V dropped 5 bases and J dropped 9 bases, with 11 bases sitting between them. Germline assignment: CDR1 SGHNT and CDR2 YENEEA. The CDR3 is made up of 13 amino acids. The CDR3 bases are TGTGCCAGCAGCCGGGGACGTACTTCACCCCTCCACTTT. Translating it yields CASSRGRTSPLHF.

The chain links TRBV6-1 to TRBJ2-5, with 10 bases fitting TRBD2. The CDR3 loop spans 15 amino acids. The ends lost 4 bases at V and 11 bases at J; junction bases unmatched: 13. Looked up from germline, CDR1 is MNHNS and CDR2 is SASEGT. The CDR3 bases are TGTGCCAGCAGTGTATCAGCGGGGGGGACGGGGGAGCAGTACTTC. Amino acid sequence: CASSVSAGGTGEQYF.

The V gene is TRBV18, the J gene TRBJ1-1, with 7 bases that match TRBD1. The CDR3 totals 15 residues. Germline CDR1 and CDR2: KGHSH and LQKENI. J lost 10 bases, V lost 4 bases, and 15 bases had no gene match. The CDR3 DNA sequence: TGTGCCAGCTCACACACAAGCACCTGGGACAGCGGAGCTTTCTTT. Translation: CASSHTSTWDSGAFF.

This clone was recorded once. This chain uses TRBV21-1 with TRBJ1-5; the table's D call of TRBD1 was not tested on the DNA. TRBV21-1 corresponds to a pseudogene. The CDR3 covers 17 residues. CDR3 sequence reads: CASSKLGEGGPGQPQHF. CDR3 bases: TGTGCCAGCAGCAAATTGGGAGAAGGGGGCCCAGGACAGCCCCAGCATTTT.

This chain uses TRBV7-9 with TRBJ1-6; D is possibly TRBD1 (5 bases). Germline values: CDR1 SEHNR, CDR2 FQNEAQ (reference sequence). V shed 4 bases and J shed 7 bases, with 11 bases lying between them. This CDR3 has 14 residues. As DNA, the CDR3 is TGTGCCAGCAGCTCCGCCCGGGGGAATTCACCCCTCCACTTT. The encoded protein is CASSSARGNSPLHF.

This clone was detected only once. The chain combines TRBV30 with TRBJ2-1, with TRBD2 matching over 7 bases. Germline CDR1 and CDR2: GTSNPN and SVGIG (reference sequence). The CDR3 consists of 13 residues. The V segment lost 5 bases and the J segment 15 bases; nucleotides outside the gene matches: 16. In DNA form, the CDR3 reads TGTGCCTGGGCATTTCGACTAGCCTTGCCTTCGTTCTTC. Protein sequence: CAWAFRLALPSFF.

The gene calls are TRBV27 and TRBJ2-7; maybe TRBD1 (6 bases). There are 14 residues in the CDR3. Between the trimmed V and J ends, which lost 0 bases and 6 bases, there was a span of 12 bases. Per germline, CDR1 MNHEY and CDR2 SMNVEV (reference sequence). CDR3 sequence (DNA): TGTGCCAGCAGTTTATCGGGGGCAGGCGGCGAGCAGTACTTC. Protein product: CASSLSGAGGEQYF.

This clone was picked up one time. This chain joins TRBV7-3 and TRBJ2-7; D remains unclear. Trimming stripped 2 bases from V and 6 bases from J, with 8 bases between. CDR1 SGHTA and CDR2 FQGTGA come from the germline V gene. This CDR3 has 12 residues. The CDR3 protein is CASSLGVGEQYF. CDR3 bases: TGTGCCAGCAGCTTAGGGGTTGGCGAGCAGTACTTC.

The CDR3 DNA reads as TGTGCCAGTCGAAAACGCGACAGGTCGAACACTGAAGCTTTCTTT. Translation gives CASRKRDRSNTEAFF. J is TRBJ1-1 and V is TRBV19, with D possibly TRBD1 on 6 matching bases. The length of the CDR3 is 15 residues. Germline CDR1 is LNHDA and CDR2 is SQIVND (reference sequence). Between the trimmed V and J ends, which lost 8 bases and 1 base, there was a span of 17 bases.

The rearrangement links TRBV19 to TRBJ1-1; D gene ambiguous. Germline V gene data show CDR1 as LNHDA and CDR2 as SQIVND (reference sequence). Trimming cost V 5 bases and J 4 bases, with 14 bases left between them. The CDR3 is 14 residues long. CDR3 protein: CASSSRTFRTEAFF. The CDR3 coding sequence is TGTGCCAGTAGTTCACGGACGTTCCGCACTGAAGCTTTCTTT.